This TCR beta chain stems from a study of T cells in Graves' hyperthyroidism and ophthalmopathy. Broader study findings: A model built on 13 V-J features separated ophthalmopathy from stable hyperthyroidism.

This clonotype has just a few counts. Its matching antigen is unknown. Amplification yielded TCR beta CDR3 regions, with RNA transcripts as the source. TCR CDR3 underwent first-round RT-PCR with the HTBI primer set. MiXCR, applied by TCRdb to the multiplex PCR reads, yields one record per CDR3 protein. The sample comprises about 210,000 distinct CDR3 sequences, roughly 15% of which are singletons, and around 50% rests with the top ten. V lost 5 bases and J 0 bases, leaving 11 bases between the germline ends. The CDR3 extends over 15 amino acids. The germline CDR1 and CDR2 sequences are SGHTA and FQGNSA. The study enrolled patients aged 18 to 65 with newly diagnosed hyperthyroidism of under 2 months' duration. Uncontrolled infection, other autoimmune disease, pregnancy or lactation barred patients from enrollment. Used for diagnoses were clinical symptoms, serum thyroxine and TRAb, thyroid ultrasound and orbital computed tomography.

The material sequenced was blood. The chain uses TRBV7-2 and TRBJ1-5, with a possible D match to TRBD1 (5 bases). This sequence was found in a man aged 50 or older with Graves' hyperthyroidism. The CDR3: CASSRDGHSNQPQHF. The CDR3 DNA is TGTGCCAGCAGCCGGGACGGTCATAGCAATCAGCCCCAGCATTTT.